This T cell receptor beta chain was retrieved from a study of cytomegalovirus exposure and HLA in healthy donors. Study-level points and caveats: At a 0.05 false discovery rate, a later analysis found around 15,000 TCR beta sequences to be associated with HLA alleles.

The PCR ran on 60 Vbeta and 13 Jbeta primers. Repertoires were generated with immunoSEQ multiplex PCR, while TCRdb's copy carries only in-frame clones and drops some. Reported are 150,000 to 200,000 clones; the ten largest clones contain under 2.5%. In the case of this clone: Its target is unknown.

What was sequenced was PBMCs. The TCR was taken from a man younger than 45 in good health and CMV-seronegative.

CDR3 nucleotide sequence: TGCGCCAGCAGCCTCGAGGGACTAGCGGGATTCGGTGAGCAGTTCTTC. As protein: CASSLEGLAGFGEQFF. This chain joins TRBV5-1 and TRBJ2-1, with TRBD2 identical over 13 bases. The CDR3 extends over 16 amino acids. After removal of 4 bases from V and 9 bases from J, the junction contained 10 bases not matched to a gene. Germline CDR1 is SGHRS and CDR2 is YFSETQ.